This T cell receptor (beta chain) was sequenced during a study of T cells in Graves' hyperthyroidism and ophthalmopathy. Newly diagnosed hyperthyroidism, duration under 2 months, in patients aged 18 to 65. The blood specimen was taken at initial hyperthyroidism diagnosis, before any ophthalmopathy symptoms. This clonotype was recorded at least ten times. TCR beta CDR3 regions were amplified from RNA. HTBI primers were the set used in a first-round RT-PCR of the TCR CDR3. MiXCR, applied by TCRdb to the multiplex PCR reads, yields one record per CDR3 protein. This sample has hundreds of thousands of distinct CDR3 sequences, with over 15% found just once. CDR1 and CDR2 from the germline V gene are KGHSH and LQKENI. The CDR3 consists of 16 residues. V gave up 3 bases and J gave up 4 bases; unmatched junction bases: 9.

The sequence derives from a woman aged 45-60 years with Graves' hyperthyroidism that later progressed to Graves' ophthalmopathy. Specimen: blood. The chain is built from TRBV18 and TRBJ2-1; 7 nucleotides match TRBD1. The CDR3 coding sequence is TGTGCCAGCTCACCGAGGTCCCGGGACAGTTACAATGAGCAGTTCTTC. This sequence encodes CASSPRSRDSYNEQFF.